Each of the 14 T cell receptor beta chains below was sequenced from the same sample in a study of monozygotic twins with inflammatory bowel disease. Following a re-call of the 5' RACE reads, TCRdb has one entry per CDR3 protein and lacks DNA. There are about 330,000 distinct CDR3 sequences in the sample, with 2% to 2.5% held by the top ten. Sequenced material: blood. The receptors stem from a human donor with ulcerative colitis or Crohn's disease, or a healthy co-twin of an affected twin (not recorded which).

The chain has TRBV6-2 or TRBV6-3 and TRBJ2-1; the TCRdb call, TRBD1, lacks DNA for checking. This CDR3 is 14 amino acids long. CDR1 is MNHEY, CDR2 SVGEGT, per germline. CDR3 loop: CASSYGQGWNEQFF.

The chain recombines TRBV20-1 with TRBJ2-4. Germline assignment: CDR1 DFQATT and CDR2 SNEGSKA (reference sequence). The CDR3 runs 15 residues. CDR3 residues: CSARRSLEAKNIQYF.

This chain uses TRBV23-1 with TRBJ2-7; TCRdb designates TRBD2, a call that cannot be tested without DNA. TRBV23-1 is an ORF, and what it does is uncertain. The CDR3 totals 15 residues. The CDR3 sequence is CASSPVVRRVDEQYF.

The V and J genes are TRBV29-1 and TRBJ2-5; checking the TCRdb D call of TRBD1 is not possible without DNA. Germline assignment: CDR1 SQVTM and CDR2 ANQGSEA. The length of the CDR3 is 13 residues. Here the CDR3 reads CSVDGGSWETQYF.

The chain combines TRBV3-1 with TRBJ1-3; no DNA is available, so the TRBD1 call from TCRdb remains unchecked. Germline V gene sequence: CDR1 LGHDT, CDR2 YNNKEL (reference sequence). The CDR3 sequence is 18 residues long. Here the CDR3 reads CASSQPRQSDFSGTTIYF.

The chain combines TRBV27 with TRBJ2-1. CDR3 size: 14 residues. The germline V gene encodes CDR1 MNHEY and CDR2 SMNVEV (reference sequence). Here the CDR3 reads CASSLRSTYNEQFF.

The rearrangement joins TRBV20-1 to TRBJ1-3. This CDR3 spans 14 amino acids. The germline gives CDR1 DFQATT, CDR2 SNEGSKA (reference sequence). CDR3 sequence: CSARDEVGGNTIYF.

The V gene is TRBV28, the J gene TRBJ2-7; the D call from TCRdb, TRBD1, cannot be confirmed without DNA. Germline values: CDR1 MDHEN, CDR2 SYDVKM. This CDR3 has 17 residues. The CDR3 region is CASSSPGQATYRGEQYF.

The chain carries TRBV4-1 and TRBJ1-1. The germline gives CDR1 MGHRA, CDR2 YSYEKL. CDR3 size: 14 residues. The CDR3 protein is CASSQVLVNTEAFF.

The chain links TRBV28 to TRBJ2-6; TCRdb's D call of TRBD1 is untestable without DNA. The germline CDR1 and CDR2 sequences are MDHEN and SYDVKM. The CDR3 is 17 residues long. The CDR3 loop is CASRTGDRSSGANVLTF. The variable domain in full, completed from reference TRBV28 and TRBJ2-6, reads DVKVTQSSRYLVKRTGEKVFLECVQDMDHENMFWYRQDPGLGLRLIYFSYDVKMKEKGDIPEGYSVSREKKERFSLILESASTNQTSMYLCASRTGDRSSGANVLTFGAGSRLTVL.

The chain couples TRBV7-2 to TRBJ2-1. This CDR3 region has 15 residues. Germline V gene sequence: CDR1 SGHTA, CDR2 FQGNSA. The CDR3 sequence is CASSRDQSSYNEQFF.

The V gene is TRBV21-1, the J gene TRBJ2-5; the D call from TCRdb, TRBD1, cannot be confirmed without DNA. TRBV21-1 is a pseudogene. The CDR3 has 16 residues. Here the CDR3 reads CASSKVGQGARETQYF.

CDR3 region: CASSPRTGGGIYGYTF. This rearrangement joins TRBV7-2 to TRBJ1-2; lacking DNA, the TRBD1 call made by TCRdb goes unchecked. This CDR3 comprises 16 residues. Germline V gene sequence: CDR1 SGHTA, CDR2 FQGNSA.

V is TRBV25-1 and J is TRBJ2-2; the TRBD2 assignment by TCRdb is unverifiable without DNA. In germline, CDR1 is MGHDK, CDR2 SYGVNS. This CDR3 has 16 residues. The CDR3 is CASSDKASGNTGELFF.